Below, one T cell receptor (beta chain) is given with its context. The data were produced by immunoSEQ multiplex PCR, yet TCRdb's version contains in-frame clones alone and is incomplete. Found here are roughly 64,000 clones, about 88% of them singletons; the top ten hold 5.1%. The sample comes from a study of technical replicates of blood from a handful of donors. The specimen sequenced was PBMCs. This sequence originates from a human donor in good health. Some clones in this sample may be carry-over from other donors' samples.

The CDR3 DNA sequence: TGCGCCAGCAGCCAAGAGACAGGGGGGTACAATGAGCAGTTCTTC. Its protein product is CASSQETGGYNEQFF. The J gene is TRBJ2-1, the V gene TRBV4-3; 9 nucleotides match TRBD1. This CDR3 comprises 15 residues. After removal of 0 bases from V and 4 bases from J, the junction contained 1 base not matched to a gene. The V gene's germline CDR1 is LGHNA and CDR2 YSLEER.